A selection of T cell receptor beta chains follows, all from one sample in a study of blood T cell repertoires in COVID-19. Some clones are missing from TCRdb's copy, which holds only in-frame ones; the method was immunoSEQ multiplex PCR. This sample has more than 300,000 clones, with about 87% found just once. What was sequenced was PBMCs or T cells enriched from blood (not recorded which). The source of these receptors is a man in his forties in a cohort exposed to, infected with or recovered from COVID-19 (not recorded which). CDR3s include the opening cysteine and the closing phenylalanine or tryptophan. The D gene is left open where the match is weak. The listing skips clone size in some rows; elsewhere it reads once, few, many or a size class.

clone_size	d_call	j_call	v_call	cdr3_nt	cdr3_aa
once	TRBD1	TRBJ2-2	TRBV19	TGTGCCAGTAGTAACCCTACCGGGACAGGGGGCACCGGGGAGCTGTTTTTT	CASSNPTGTGGTGELFF
-	-	TRBJ1-1	TRBV30	TGTGCCTGGAACCCGGGGGGCAGGACTGAAGCTTTCTTT	CAWNPGGRTEAFF
-	TRBD1	TRBJ1-1	TRBV5-6	TGTGCCAGCAGCTCAGGGACAGGACGTCTCCAGAACACTGAAGCTTTCTTT	CASSSGTGRLQNTEAFF
-	TRBD1	TRBJ1-3	TRBV30	TGTGCCAGTGGGACAGGGGGAGGCAACACCATATATTTT	CASGTGGGNTIYF
-	-	TRBJ2-3	TRBV5-1	TGCGCCAGCAGCTTAAGCCGGCTAGCAAGTACAGATACGCAGTATTTT	CASSLSRLASTDTQYF
-	TRBD2	TRBJ2-1	TRBV5-1	TGCGCCAGCAGCGCACAGGGACTAGCGGTTTTCAATGAGCAGTTCTTC	CASSAQGLAVFNEQFF
-	TRBD2	TRBJ2-7	TRBV9	TGTGCCAGCAGCCCCCCCGCCCTAGCGGAGACCTACGAGCAGTACTTC	CASSPPALAETYEQYF
once	TRBD1	TRBJ2-7	TRBV14	TGTGCCAGCAGCCCTCGCCTAAGACAGGGCAGCTACGAGCAGTACTTC	CASSPRLRQGSYEQYF
few	-	TRBJ1-1	TRBV21-1	TGTGCCAGCAGCGAAAGGTGGTTGGGACAGCACAACACTGAAGCTTTCTTT	CASSERWLGQHNTEAFF
-	TRBD2	TRBJ2-7	TRBV2	TGTGCCAGCAGTGTCCTCCGGGAGAGAATAGCGGGAGAGACCTACGAGCAGTACTTC	CASSVLRERIAGETYEQYF
-	TRBD1	TRBJ1-2	TRBV7-9	TGTGCCAGCAGCCCATTTGGGACAGGGGATGGCTACACCTTC	CASSPFGTGDGYTF
-	-	TRBJ1-2	TRBV6-5	TGTGCCAGCAGGCGAGATCCTAACTATGGCTACACCTTC	CASRRDPNYGYTF
-	-	TRBJ1-1	TRBV27	TGTGCCAGCAGCTTCAACAGGGAGTGGGGCACTGAAGCTTTCTTT	CASSFNREWGTEAFF
-	-	TRBJ1-1	TRBV27	TGTGCCAGCAGTCTAACGCGTTGGGGGGGAACTGAAGCTTTCTTT	CASSLTRWGGTEAFF
-	TRBD2	TRBJ2-1	TRBV30	TGTGCCTGGAGTGTACGAAGCGGGAGTCGATACAATGAGCAGTTCTTC	CAWSVRSGSRYNEQFF
-	-	TRBJ1-2	TRBV30	TGTGCCTGGAGCAGGGGCGGTGGTGGCTACACCTTC	CAWSRGGGGYTF